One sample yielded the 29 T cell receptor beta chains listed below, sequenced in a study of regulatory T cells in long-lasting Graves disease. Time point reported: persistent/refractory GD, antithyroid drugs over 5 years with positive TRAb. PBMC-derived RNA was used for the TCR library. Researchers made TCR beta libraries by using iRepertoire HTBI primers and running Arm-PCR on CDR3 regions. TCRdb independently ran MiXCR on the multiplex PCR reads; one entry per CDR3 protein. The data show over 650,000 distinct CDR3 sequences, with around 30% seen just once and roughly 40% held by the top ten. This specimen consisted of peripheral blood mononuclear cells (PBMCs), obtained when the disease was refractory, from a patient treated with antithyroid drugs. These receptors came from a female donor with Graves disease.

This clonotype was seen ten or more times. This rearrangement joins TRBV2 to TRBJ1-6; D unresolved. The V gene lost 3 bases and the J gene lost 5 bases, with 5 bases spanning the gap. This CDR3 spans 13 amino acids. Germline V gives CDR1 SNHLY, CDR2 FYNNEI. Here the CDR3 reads CASSEENNSPLHF. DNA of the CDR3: TGTGCCAGCAGTGAGGAGAATAATTCACCCCTCCACTTT.

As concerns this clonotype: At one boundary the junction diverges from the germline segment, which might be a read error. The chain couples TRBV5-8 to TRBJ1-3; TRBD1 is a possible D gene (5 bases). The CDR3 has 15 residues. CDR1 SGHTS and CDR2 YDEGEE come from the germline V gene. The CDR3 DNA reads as TGCGCCAGCAGCTTGGTCGGGACTCTTGGAAACACCATATATTTT. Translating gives CASSLVGTLGNTIYF. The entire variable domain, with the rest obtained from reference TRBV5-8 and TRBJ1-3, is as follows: EAGVTQSPTHLIKTRGQQATLRCSPISGHTSVYWYQQALGLGLQFLLWYDEGEERNRGNFPPRFSGRQFPNYSSELNVNALELEDSALYLCASSLVGTLGNTIYFGEGSWLTVV.

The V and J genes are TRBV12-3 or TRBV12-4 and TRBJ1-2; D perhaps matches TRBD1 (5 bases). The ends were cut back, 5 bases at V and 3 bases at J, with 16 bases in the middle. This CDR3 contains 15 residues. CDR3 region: CASSTPGRTDYGYTF. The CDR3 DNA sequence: TGTGCCAGCAGTACGCCGGGACGCACAGACTATGGCTACACCTTC.

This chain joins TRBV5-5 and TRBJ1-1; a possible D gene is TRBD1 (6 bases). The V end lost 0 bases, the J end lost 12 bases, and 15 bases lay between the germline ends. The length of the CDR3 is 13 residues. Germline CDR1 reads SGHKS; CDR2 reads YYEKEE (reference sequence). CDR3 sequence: CASSLEGQGRPFF. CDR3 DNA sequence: TGTGCCAGCAGCTTGGAGGGGCAGGGGAGACCTTTCTTT.

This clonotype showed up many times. The CDR3 loop reads CASCRRGGGSYEQYF. In nucleotides, the CDR3 is TGTGCCAGCTGTAGGCGCGGGGGCGGGAGCTACGAGCAGTACTTC. The chain carries TRBV28 and TRBJ2-7, with D perhaps matching TRBD2 (7 bases). Trimming removed 8 bases at V and 3 bases at J, with 20 bases between. Germline CDR1 MDHEN, CDR2 SYDVKM. This CDR3 spans 15 amino acids.

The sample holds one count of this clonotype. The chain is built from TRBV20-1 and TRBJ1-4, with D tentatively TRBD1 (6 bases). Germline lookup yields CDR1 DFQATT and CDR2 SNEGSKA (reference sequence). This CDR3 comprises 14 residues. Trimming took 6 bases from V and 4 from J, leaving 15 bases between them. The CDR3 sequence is CSATDRLINEKLFF. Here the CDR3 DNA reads TGCAGTGCGACCGACAGGCTGATTAATGAAAAACTGTTTTTT.

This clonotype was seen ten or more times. For the CDR3, the DNA is TGTGCCAGCAGCCAAGCATTCGCCGACAGAGGCTACACCTTC. This gives the protein CASSQAFADRGYTF. This chain links TRBV3-1 with TRBJ1-2, with D possibly being TRBD1 (5 bases). The CDR3 spans 14 residues. Germline CDR1 is LGHDT and CDR2 is YNNKEL (reference sequence). Trimming took 1 base from V and 8 from J, leaving 14 bases between them.

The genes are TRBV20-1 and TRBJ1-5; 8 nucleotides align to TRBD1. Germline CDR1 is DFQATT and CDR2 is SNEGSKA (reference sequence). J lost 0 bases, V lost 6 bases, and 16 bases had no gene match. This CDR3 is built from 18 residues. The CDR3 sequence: CSAALGGQEDYSNQPQHF. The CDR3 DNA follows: TGCAGTGCCGCACTAGGGGGACAGGAAGATTATAGCAATCAGCCCCAGCATTTT.

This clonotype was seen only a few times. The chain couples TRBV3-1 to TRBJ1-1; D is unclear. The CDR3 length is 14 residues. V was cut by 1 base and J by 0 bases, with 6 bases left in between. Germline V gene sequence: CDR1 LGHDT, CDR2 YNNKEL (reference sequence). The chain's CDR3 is CASSQVGVNTEAFF. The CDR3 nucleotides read TGTGCCAGCAGCCAAGTTGGGGTGAACACTGAAGCTTTCTTT.

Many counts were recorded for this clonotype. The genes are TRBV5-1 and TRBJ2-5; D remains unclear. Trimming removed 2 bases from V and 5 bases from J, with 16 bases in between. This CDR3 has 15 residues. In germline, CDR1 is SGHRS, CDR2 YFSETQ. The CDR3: CASSLAPGGLETQYF. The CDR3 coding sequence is TGCGCCAGCAGCTTAGCCCCTGGTGGATTGGAGACCCAGTACTTC.

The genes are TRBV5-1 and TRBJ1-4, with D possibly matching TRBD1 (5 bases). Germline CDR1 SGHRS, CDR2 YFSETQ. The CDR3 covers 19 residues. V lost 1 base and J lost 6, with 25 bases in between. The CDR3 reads CASSLSGRAGLLSDEKLFF. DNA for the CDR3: TGCGCCAGCAGCTTGTCGGGACGGGCCGGCCTACTAAGCGATGAAAAACTGTTTTTT. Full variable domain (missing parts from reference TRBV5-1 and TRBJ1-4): KAGVTQTPRYLIKTRGQQVTLSCSPISGHRSVSWYQQTPGQGLQFLFEYFSETQRNKGNFPGRFSGRQFSNSRSEMNVSTLELGDSALYLCASSLSGRAGLLSDEKLFFGSGTQLSVL.

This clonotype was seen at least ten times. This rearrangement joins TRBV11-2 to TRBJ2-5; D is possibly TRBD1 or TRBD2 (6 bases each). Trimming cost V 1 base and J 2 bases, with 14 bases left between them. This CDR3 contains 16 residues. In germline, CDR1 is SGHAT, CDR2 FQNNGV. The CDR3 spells CASSLVGGAPQETQYF. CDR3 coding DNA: TGTGCCAGCAGCTTAGTCGGGGGCGCACCACAAGAGACCCAGTACTTC.

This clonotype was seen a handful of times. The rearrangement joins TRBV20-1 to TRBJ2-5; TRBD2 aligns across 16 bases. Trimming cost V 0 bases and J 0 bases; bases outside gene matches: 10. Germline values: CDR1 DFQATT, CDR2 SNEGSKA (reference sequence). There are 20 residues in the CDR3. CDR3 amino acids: CSARDTAGTSGRANQETQYF. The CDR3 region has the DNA TGCAGTGCTAGAGACACTGCCGGGACTAGCGGGAGGGCCAACCAAGAGACCCAGTACTTC.

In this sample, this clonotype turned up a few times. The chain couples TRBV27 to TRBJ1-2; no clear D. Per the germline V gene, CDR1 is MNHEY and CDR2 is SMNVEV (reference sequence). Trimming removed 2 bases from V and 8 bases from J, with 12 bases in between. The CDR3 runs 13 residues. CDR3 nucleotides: TGTGCCAGCAGTTTAGGGCCCGCCGGGGGCTACACCTTC. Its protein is CASSLGPAGGYTF.

The CDR3 region is CSASGRAEETQYF. DNA for the CDR3: TGCAGTGCTAGTGGGAGGGCCGAGGAGACCCAGTACTTC. The V and J genes are TRBV20-1 and TRBJ2-5; 7 nucleotides align to TRBD2. The CDR3 consists of 13 residues. Unmatched junction bases numbered 6, after V lost 3 bases and J lost 5 bases. Germline values: CDR1 DFQATT, CDR2 SNEGSKA (reference sequence).

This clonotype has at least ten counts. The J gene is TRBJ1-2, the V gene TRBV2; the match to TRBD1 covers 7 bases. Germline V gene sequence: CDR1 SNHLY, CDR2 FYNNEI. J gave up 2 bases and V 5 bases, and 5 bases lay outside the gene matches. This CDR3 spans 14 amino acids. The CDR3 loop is CASSLMGQNYGYTF. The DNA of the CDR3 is TGTGCCAGCAGTTTGATGGGACAGAACTATGGCTACACCTTC. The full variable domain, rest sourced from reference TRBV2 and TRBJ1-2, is EPEVTQTPSHQVTQMGQEVILRCVPISNHLYFYWYRQILGQKVEFLVSFYNNEISEKSEIFDDQFSVERPDGSNFTLKIRSTKLEDSAMYFCASSLMGQNYGYTFGSGTRLTVV.

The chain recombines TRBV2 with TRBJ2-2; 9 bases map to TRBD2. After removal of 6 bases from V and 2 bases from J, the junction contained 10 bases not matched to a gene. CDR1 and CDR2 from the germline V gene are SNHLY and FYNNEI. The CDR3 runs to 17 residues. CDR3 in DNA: TGTGCCAGCAGCCACATGACTAGCGGAAGTAACACCGGGGAGCTGTTTTTT. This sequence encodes CASSHMTSGSNTGELFF. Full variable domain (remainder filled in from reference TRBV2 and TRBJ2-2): EPEVTQTPSHQVTQMGQEVILRCVPISNHLYFYWYRQILGQKVEFLVSFYNNEISEKSEIFDDQFSVERPDGSNFTLKIRSTKLEDSAMYFCASSHMTSGSNTGELFFGEGSRLTVL.

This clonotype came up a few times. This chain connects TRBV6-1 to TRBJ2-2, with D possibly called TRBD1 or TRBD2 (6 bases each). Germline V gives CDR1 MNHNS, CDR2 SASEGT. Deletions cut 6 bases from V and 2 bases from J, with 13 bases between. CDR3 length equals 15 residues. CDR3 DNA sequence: TGTGCCAGCAGCCTCGAGGGGGGCAACACCGGGGAGCTGTTTTTT. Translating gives CASSLEGGNTGELFF.

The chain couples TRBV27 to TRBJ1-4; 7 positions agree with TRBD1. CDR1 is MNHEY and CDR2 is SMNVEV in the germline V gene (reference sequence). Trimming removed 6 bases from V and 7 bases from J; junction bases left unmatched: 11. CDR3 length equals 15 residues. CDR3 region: CASSPPGGVGEKLFF. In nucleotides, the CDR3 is TGTGCCAGCAGCCCCCCAGGGGGTGTCGGTGAAAAACTGTTTTTT.

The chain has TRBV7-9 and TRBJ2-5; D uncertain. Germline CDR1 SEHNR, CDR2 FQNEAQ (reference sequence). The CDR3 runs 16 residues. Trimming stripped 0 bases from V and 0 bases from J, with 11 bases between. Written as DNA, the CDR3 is TGTGCCAGCAGCTTAGCTACTATAAAGTACCAAGAGACCCAGTACTTC. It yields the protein CASSLATIKYQETQYF.

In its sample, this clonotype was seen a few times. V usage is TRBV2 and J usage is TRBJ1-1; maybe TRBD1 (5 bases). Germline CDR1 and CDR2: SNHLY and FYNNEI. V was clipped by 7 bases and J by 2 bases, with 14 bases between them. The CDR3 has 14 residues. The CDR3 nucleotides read TGTGCCAGCACCAACACGGGACCCAACACTGAAGCTTTCTTT. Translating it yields CASTNTGPNTEAFF.

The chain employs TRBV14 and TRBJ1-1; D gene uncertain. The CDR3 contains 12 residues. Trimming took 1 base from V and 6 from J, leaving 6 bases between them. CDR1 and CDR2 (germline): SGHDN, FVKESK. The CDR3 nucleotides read TGTGCCAGCAGCCAAGGGTCATCTGAAGCTTTCTTT. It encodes CASSQGSSEAFF.

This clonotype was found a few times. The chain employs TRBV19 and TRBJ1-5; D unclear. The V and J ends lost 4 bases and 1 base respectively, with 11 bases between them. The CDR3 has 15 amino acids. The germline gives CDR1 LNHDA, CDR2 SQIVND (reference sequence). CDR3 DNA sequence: TGTGCCAGTAGTAGGTACCCGGGCAGCAATCAGCCCCAGCATTTT. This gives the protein CASSRYPGSNQPQHF.

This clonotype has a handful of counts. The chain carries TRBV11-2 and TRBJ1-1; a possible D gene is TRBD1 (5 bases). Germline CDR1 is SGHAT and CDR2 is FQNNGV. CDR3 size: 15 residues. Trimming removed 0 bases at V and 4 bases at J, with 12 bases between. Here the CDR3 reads CASSLEPRAITEAFF. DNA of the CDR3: TGTGCCAGCAGCTTAGAACCCAGGGCCATCACTGAAGCTTTCTTT.

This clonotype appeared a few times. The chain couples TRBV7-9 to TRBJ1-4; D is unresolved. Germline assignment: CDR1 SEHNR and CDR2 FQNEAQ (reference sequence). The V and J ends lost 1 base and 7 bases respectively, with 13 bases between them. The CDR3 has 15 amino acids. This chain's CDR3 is CASSLGQPAGEKLFF. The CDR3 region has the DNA TGTGCCAGCAGCTTAGGCCAGCCCGCGGGTGAAAAACTGTTTTTT.

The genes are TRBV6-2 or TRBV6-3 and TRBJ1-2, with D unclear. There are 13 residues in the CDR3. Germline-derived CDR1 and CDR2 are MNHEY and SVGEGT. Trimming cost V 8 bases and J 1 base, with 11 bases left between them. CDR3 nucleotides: TGTGCCAGCGGCACGCCCCATAACTATGGCTACACCTTC. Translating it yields CASGTPHNYGYTF.

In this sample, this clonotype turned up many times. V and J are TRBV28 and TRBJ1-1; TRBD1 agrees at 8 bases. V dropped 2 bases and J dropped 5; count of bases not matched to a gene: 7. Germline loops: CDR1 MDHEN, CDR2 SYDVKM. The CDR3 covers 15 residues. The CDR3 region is CASSLVGQGLTEAFF. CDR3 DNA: TGTGCCAGCAGTTTAGTAGGACAGGGACTTACTGAAGCTTTCTTT.

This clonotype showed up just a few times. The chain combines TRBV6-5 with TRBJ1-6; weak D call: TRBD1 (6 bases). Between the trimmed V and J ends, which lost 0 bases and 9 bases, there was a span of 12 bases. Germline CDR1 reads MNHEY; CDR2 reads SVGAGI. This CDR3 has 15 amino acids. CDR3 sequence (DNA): TGTGCCAGCAGTTACTCCGGACAGTTCGGTTCACCCCTCCACTTT. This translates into CASSYSGQFGSPLHF.

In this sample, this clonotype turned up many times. The CDR3 is CASSQVAGGTYEQYF. CDR3 nucleotides: TGTGCCAGCAGCCAAGTAGCGGGAGGGACCTACGAGCAGTACTTC. J is TRBJ2-7 and V is TRBV11-2; TRBD2 aligns across 11 bases. After removal of 5 bases from V and 2 bases from J, the junction contained 5 bases not matched to a gene. In germline, CDR1 is SGHAT, CDR2 FQNNGV. The CDR3 has 15 residues.